The 22 T cell receptor beta chains below all came from one sample that was sequenced in a study of cytomegalovirus exposure and HLA in healthy donors. PCR employed 60 Vbeta and 13 Jbeta primers. Sequencing used immunoSEQ multiplex PCR; TCRdb keeps in-frame clones, though not all of them. This repertoire includes about 91,000 clones. Sequenced material: PBMCs. The receptors derive from a woman younger than 45 in good health and CMV-seronegative.

V usage is TRBV5-6 and J usage is TRBJ2-7, with D possibly being TRBD1 (5 bases). The CDR3 runs to 14 residues. V lost 0 bases, J lost 3 bases, and 10 bases lay in between. Germline V gives CDR1 SGHDT, CDR2 YYEEEE. CDR3 sequence: CASSLGQSFYEQYF. The CDR3, as DNA: TGTGCCAGCAGCTTGGGACAGTCCTTCTACGAGCAGTACTTC.

The V call is TRBV27, the J call TRBJ2-3, with D uncertain. The V end was cut by 0 bases, the J end by 12 bases, with 13 bases between. The germline V gene has CDR1 MNHEY and CDR2 SMNVEV (reference sequence). The CDR3 has 13 amino acids. For the CDR3, the DNA is TGTGCCAGCAGTTTATCGGCTCGTTTATCCCAGTATTTT. It codes for CASSLSARLSQYF.

This chain uses TRBV28 with TRBJ2-7; 8 bases map to TRBD2. Unmatched junction bases numbered 9, after V lost 5 bases and J lost 6 bases. The CDR3 is 14 amino acids. The germline V gene has CDR1 MDHEN and CDR2 SYDVKM. CDR3 bases: TGTGCCAGCAGTGTAGCGGGACATCAGGGCGAGCAGTACTTC. Amino acid sequence: CASSVAGHQGEQYF.

This sequence joins TRBV5-6 and TRBJ1-6; 8 bases fit TRBD1. Per germline, CDR1 SGHDT and CDR2 YYEEEE. V dropped 0 bases and J dropped 9; count of bases not matched to a gene: 2. This CDR3 comprises 14 residues. This CDR3 reads CASSLDGTGSPLHF. The CDR3 DNA follows: TGTGCCAGCAGCTTGGATGGGACAGGTTCACCCCTCCACTTT.

The rearrangement uses TRBV19 and TRBJ1-1, with 8 bases lining up with TRBD1. Germline lookup yields CDR1 LNHDA and CDR2 SQIVND (reference sequence). This CDR3 region has 14 residues. V lost 5 bases, J lost 2 bases, and 4 bases stayed unmatched. CDR3 DNA: TGTGCCAGTAGTTCGGACAGGGTAAACACTGAAGCTTTCTTT. This translates into CASSSDRVNTEAFF.

The chain recombines TRBV5-1 with TRBJ2-3, with TRBD2 identical over 11 bases. V was pared by 0 bases and J by 14 bases, with 5 bases of the junction left unmatched. Germline CDR1 and CDR2: SGHRS and YFSETQ. CDR3 length: 13 amino acids. The CDR3 DNA reads TGCGCCAGCAGCTTGGATAGCCTAGCGGGAGGGTATTTT. It is translated as CASSLDSLAGGYF. Variable domain in full (rest from reference TRBV5-1 and TRBJ2-3): KAGVTQTPRYLIKTRGQQVTLSCSPISGHRSVSWYQQTPGQGLQFLFEYFSETQRNKGNFPGRFSGRQFSNSRSEMNVSTLELGDSALYLCASSLDSLAGGYFGPGTRLTVL.

The chain recombines TRBV30 with TRBJ2-5; perhaps TRBD2 as D (7 bases). CDR1 is GTSNPN and CDR2 is SVGIG in the germline V gene (reference sequence). The V end lost 5 bases, the J end lost 2 bases, and 15 bases lay between the germline ends. This CDR3 contains 14 residues. CDR3 region: CAWGEGGEQETQYF. In DNA, the CDR3 is TGTGCCTGGGGAGAGGGGGGGGAACAAGAGACCCAGTACTTC.

The CDR3 DNA reads TGTGCCAGCAGTGCCCCGGGGGCAGATACGCAGTATTTT. Translating gives CASSAPGADTQYF. The chain carries TRBV6-5 and TRBJ2-3; D possibly corresponds to TRBD2 (6 bases). This CDR3 has 13 residues. Trimming cost V 5 bases and J 4 bases, with 10 bases left between them. Germline V gene sequence: CDR1 MNHEY, CDR2 SVGAGI.

V usage is TRBV18 and J usage is TRBJ2-5; D is undetermined. Trimming removed 3 bases at V and 2 bases at J, with 7 bases between. CDR1 and CDR2 from the germline V gene are KGHSH and LQKENI. The CDR3 is made up of 13 amino acids. CDR3 DNA: TGTGCCAGCTCACCGGGCGTACAAGAGACCCAGTACTTC. Residues: CASSPGVQETQYF.

The chain uses TRBV7-6 and TRBJ2-6; D is undetermined. This CDR3 spans 16 amino acids. The V end was cut by 1 base, the J end by 2 bases, with 9 bases between. Germline lookup yields CDR1 SGHVS and CDR2 FNYEAQ. The CDR3 coding sequence is TGTGCCAGCAGCTTAGGGGCATCGACTGGGGCCAACGTCCTGACTTTC. Translation: CASSLGASTGANVLTF.

The V gene is TRBV2, the J gene TRBJ2-1, with 16 bases lining up with TRBD2. The CDR3 is 16 amino acids. Germline lookup yields CDR1 SNHLY and CDR2 FYNNEI. V was pared by 9 bases and J by 3 bases, with 5 bases of the junction left unmatched. DNA of the CDR3: TGTGCCAGGACCGGGACTAGCGGGGGGGACTACAATGAGCAGTTCTTC. Encoded protein: CARTGTSGGDYNEQFF.

This chain connects TRBV19 to TRBJ1-5, with a tentative D call TRBD1 (6 bases). Trimming pared 8 bases from V and 1 base from J, leaving 18 bases between. CDR1 LNHDA and CDR2 SQIVND come from the germline V gene (reference sequence). CDR3 length: 16 amino acids. For the CDR3, the DNA is TGTGCCAGTTCCCCTAACGGGGGGGCGAGCAATCAGCCCCAGCATTTT. This codes for CASSPNGGASNQPQHF.

The chain links TRBV2 to TRBJ2-5, with 13 bases matching TRBD2. With V trimmed by 6 bases and J by 5 bases, 3 bases remained unmatched. Germline values: CDR1 SNHLY, CDR2 FYNNEI. This CDR3 contains 14 residues. The CDR3 reads CASSTSGRAETQYF. Written as DNA, the CDR3 is TGTGCCAGCAGCACTAGCGGGAGGGCGGAGACCCAGTACTTC.

The chain couples TRBV30 to TRBJ1-3; possible D gene TRBD1, 6 bases. The CDR3 has 14 amino acids. Trimming shortened V by 2 bases and J by 0 bases, and 8 bases separated the two germline ends. Germline CDR1 reads GTSNPN; CDR2 reads SVGIG (reference sequence). The CDR3 loop is CAWSRGASGNTIYF. The DNA of the CDR3 is TGTGCCTGGAGTCGGGGGGCCTCTGGAAACACCATATATTTT.

The rearrangement links TRBV4-1 to TRBJ1-4, with D possibly being TRBD1 (5 bases). Per the germline V gene, CDR1 is MGHRA and CDR2 is YSYEKL. This CDR3 is built from 19 residues. Trimming pared 0 bases from V and 8 bases from J, leaving 25 bases between. The CDR3 loop reads CASSQDQGLIRKGKEKLFF. The CDR3 region has the DNA TGCGCCAGCAGCCAAGATCAGGGTCTCATCAGAAAGGGTAAAGAAAAACTGTTTTTT.

The CDR3 here is CASRPVAGGPGEQYF. As DNA, the CDR3 is TGCGCCAGCAGACCGGTGGCGGGAGGGCCAGGTGAGCAGTACTTC. This chain uses TRBV5-1 with TRBJ2-7; 9 bases are a match to TRBD2. The V gene's germline CDR1 is SGHRS and CDR2 YFSETQ. The CDR3 length is 15 residues. V gave up 5 bases and J gave up 7 bases; unmatched junction bases: 13.

The genes are TRBV11-2 and TRBJ2-5; D perhaps matches TRBD2 (6 bases). CDR3 length: 14 amino acids. CDR1 is SGHAT, CDR2 FQNNGV, per germline. The V end lost 4 bases, the J end lost 5 bases, and 14 bases lay between the germline ends. CDR3 bases: TGTGCCAGCAGCTCAACCTCGGGGGTTGAGACCCAGTACTTC. Translating gives CASSSTSGVETQYF.

The chain uses TRBV29-1 and TRBJ1-4; 9 nucleotides agree with TRBD1. Germline V gene data show CDR1 as SQVTM and CDR2 as ANQGSEA. The length of the CDR3 is 12 residues. The V gene end was trimmed by 4 bases and the J gene end by 8 bases; junction bases not matched to a gene: 2. The CDR3 sequence is CSVGQGGEKLFF. The CDR3 bases are TGCAGCGTTGGACAGGGGGGGGAAAAACTGTTTTTT.

Regarding this clone: In the same sample, other DNA sequences code for this CDR3. The gene calls are TRBV18 and TRBJ2-7; the match to TRBD2 covers 7 bases. CDR1 and CDR2 (germline): KGHSH, LQKENI. This CDR3 is built from 14 residues. V lost 0 bases, J lost 2 bases, and 1 base stayed unmatched. The CDR3 loop reads CASSPPGLPYEQYF. As DNA, the CDR3 is TGTGCCAGCTCACCACCGGGACTACCCTACGAGCAGTACTTC.

V is TRBV15 and J is TRBJ2-1; 10 positions agree with TRBD2. CDR1 is LNHNV, CDR2 YYDKDF, per germline (reference sequence). The CDR3 runs 16 residues. Trimming took 0 bases from V and 3 from J; bases not matched to a gene: 2. The CDR3, as DNA: TGTGCCACCAGCAGAGATAGGACTAGCGGCTACAATGAGCAGTTCTTC. Protein sequence: CATSRDRTSGYNEQFF.

The chain joins TRBV19 to TRBJ2-1; a possible D gene is TRBD2 (6 bases). The CDR3 length is 15 residues. The germline V gene has CDR1 LNHDA and CDR2 SQIVND (reference sequence). Trimming removed 5 bases at V and 1 base at J, with 12 bases between. CDR3 protein: CASSWGVKSYNEQFF. The CDR3 nucleotides are TGTGCCAGTAGTTGGGGGGTGAAGTCCTACAATGAGCAGTTCTTC. Looking up the rest from reference TRBV19 and TRBJ2-1 gives the full variable domain: DGGITQSPKYLFRKEGQNVTLSCEQNLNHDAMYWYRQDPGQGLRLIYYSQIVNDFQKGDIAEGYSVSREKKESFPLTVTSAQKNPTAFYLCASSWGVKSYNEQFFGPGTRLTVL.

The CDR3 DNA reads as TGTGCTAGTGGTTTGTGGACGGTGGAGGATGAGCAGTTCTTC. This codes for CASGLWTVEDEQFF. The gene calls are TRBV12-5 and TRBJ2-1; TRBD2 might be the D (5 bases). In germline, CDR1 is LGHNT, CDR2 FRNRAP. The CDR3 covers 14 residues. The V end was cut by 2 bases, the J end by 8 bases, with 13 bases between.